This T cell receptor beta chain was observed in a study of shared clonotypes between healthy human individuals. Whole-study findings and limits: Naive subsets tended to show greater estimated richness than memory subsets.

This clone was seen just once. Its target is not known. This CDR3 comprises 14 residues. Germline V gene data show CDR1 as MGHRA and CDR2 as YSYEKL. The V end was cut by 1 base, the J end by 8 bases, with 12 bases between. In replicate PCRs of sorted subsets, roughly 190 ng DNA, tens of thousands of T cell genomes, was used. TCRdb keeps only in-frame clones here, not all; method: immunoSEQ multiplex PCR. The sample carries 2,500,000 or so clones, roughly 93% recorded once. The specimen sequenced was naive CD4+ T cells from PBMCs. Subset denoted: CD45RA+ positively selected. The chain joins TRBV4-1 to TRBJ2-1, with no clear D. This receptor was taken from a young man in good health. Some clones in this sample may be carry-over from other donors' samples. The CDR3 region has the DNA TGCGCCAGCAGCCAAGGGCTGATTATCCATGAGCAGTTCTTC. Amino acids: CASSQGLIIHEQFF.